The present T cell receptor (beta chain) was sequenced within a study of cytomegalovirus exposure and HLA in healthy donors. Study overall: Membership in the Caucasian-associated ancestry cluster was found for around 85% of nearly 400 genotyped donors.

The CDR3 runs to 16 residues. Germline CDR1 MGHDK, CDR2 SYGVNS. V shed 7 bases, J shed 9 bases, and the junction held 14 bases outside the gene matches. Donors consisted of healthy bone marrow donors. A multiplex PCR was run with 60 Vbeta primers and 13 Jbeta primers. TCRdb keeps only in-frame clones here, not all; method: immunoSEQ multiplex PCR. The sample lists about 43,000 clones; 55% to 75% were seen once. In its sample, this clone was seen a few times. The antigen is undetermined. Broader study findings: The study labeled under 200 TCR beta chains cytomegalovirus-associated.

The sequence was collected from a man in his 60s in good health and CMV-seropositive. The rearrangement joins TRBV25-1 to TRBJ2-1; 11 bases agree with TRBD2. Sequenced material: PBMCs. The CDR3 bases are TGTGCCAGCACCATAGGGGCCACTAGCGGGAGCTTTGAGCAGTTCTTC. Residues: CASTIGATSGSFEQFF.